Many counts were recorded for the clone carrying this TCR beta chain. The antigen is unknown. The time point was: pre-sensitization, week 0. As to treatment: therapeutic diphenylcyclopropenone sensitization with weekly scalp DPC. Each donor was an alopecia patient between 18 and 70 years of age who qualified for DPC. Using its own MiXCR run on the RACE reads, TCRdb lists one record per CDR3 protein. The sample consists of a few hundred thousand distinct CDR3 sequences, 5% to 6.5% of them appearing once. With 0 bases removed from V and 5 bases from J, the gap between germline ends came to 7 bases. CDR3 length equals 14 residues. CDR1 is LNHNV, CDR2 YYDKDF, per germline (reference sequence). The data were taken from a study of human T cells and chemical hapten exposure. In the study overall: Patches that contained 0.01% DPC were applied to the upper back and read at 6 days. Patients were mainly female, each with alopecia areata, totalis or universalis. Study-wide points: It was expanded TCRs that formed significantly more large CDR3 similarity clusters than controls did.

The source is a woman between 18 and 29 years old with alopecia areata. Some clones in this sample may be carry-over from other donors' samples. Source: whole blood, taken in connection with sensitization to the hapten diphenylcyclopropenone (DPC). The chain recombines TRBV15 with TRBJ2-2, with D possibly called TRBD1 or TRBD2 (5 bases each). In DNA, the CDR3 is TGTGCCACCAGCAGAGACAGGGAGACCGGGGAGCTGTTTTTT. As protein: CATSRDRETGELFF.